This is a list of T cell receptor beta chains from one sample in a study of cytomegalovirus exposure and HLA in healthy donors. The table came from immunoSEQ multiplex PCR; TCRdb's copy has only in-frame clones and leaves some out. The data show 75,000 to 95,000 clones, around 73% seen once. Sample: PBMCs. Source of these receptors: a man between 45 and 60 years old in good health and CMV-seronegative. CDR3s include the opening cysteine and the closing phenylalanine or tryptophan. D genes are given only for firm matches.

D	V	J	CDR3
TRBD1	TRBV11-2	TRBJ2-7	CASSLVGTDYEQYF
TRBD1	TRBV27	TRBJ1-2	CASSRDSLTPYGYTF
.	TRBV5-1	TRBJ2-1	CASSLGRGSELEQFF
.	TRBV30	TRBJ1-1	CAWSKTGRTEAFF
TRBD2	TRBV4-2	TRBJ2-7	CASSQSSSGGLSYEQYF
.	TRBV28	TRBJ1-5	CASSFGGTGQPQHF
TRBD1	TRBV27	TRBJ1-1	CASSPLTGRTEAFF
.	TRBV7-3	TRBJ2-2	CASSLTSYLETGELFF
.	TRBV27	TRBJ2-3	CASSLRGATDTQYF
.	TRBV9	TRBJ1-5	CASSVAGDSNQPQHF
TRBD1	TRBV7-7	TRBJ2-7	CASSLGTGDEQYF
.	TRBV7-3	TRBJ2-2	CASSRLGGTNPGELFF
.	TRBV30	TRBJ1-2	CAWSGSGREVYGYTF
TRBD1	TRBV10-3	TRBJ1-2	CAINPDRGWGNGYTF
TRBD2	TRBV29-1	TRBJ2-3	CSVEGTSDYTDTQYF
.	TRBV18	TRBJ1-6	CASSPEGSGNSPLHF
TRBD1	TRBV6-1	TRBJ1-3	CASSIRDRIYF
.	TRBV6-5	TRBJ1-4	CASSYSTPTNEKLFF
.	TRBV4-1	TRBJ2-1	CASSQGGIGEQFF
.	TRBV19	TRBJ1-1	CASSIQGQSEAFF
TRBD1	TRBV18	TRBJ1-4	CASSPLGQGIEKLFF
TRBD2	TRBV4-1	TRBJ2-5	CASSQDQAGGVQYF
TRBD2	TRBV11-2	TRBJ2-1	CASSLSTSGVYNEQFF
TRBD1	TRBV5-1	TRBJ1-2	CASSPGDRGYGYTF
.	TRBV30	TRBJ1-3	CAWGLISGNTIYF
.	TRBV7-6	TRBJ2-7	CASSLDPSTPEQYF
TRBD2	TRBV7-2	TRBJ2-5	CASSPSSGQETQYF
.	TRBV19	TRBJ1-3	CASSTVSGDTIYF
TRBD2	TRBV9	TRBJ2-5	CASSVFGGGGQETQYF
TRBD1	TRBV5-1	TRBJ2-1	CASSSGQTFNNEQFF
TRBD1	TRBV5-4	TRBJ2-3	CASSLPGQGTDTQYF
.	TRBV4-3	TRBJ1-2	CASSQGYGCTF
TRBD1	TRBV15	TRBJ1-1	CATSYRGRDTEAFF
TRBD1	TRBV7-6	.	CASSERDSSYEQYF
TRBD2	TRBV7-9	TRBJ2-1	CASSPRLAGAFIAEQFF
.	TRBV19	TRBJ1-3	CASSAGRRENRNTIYF
TRBD2	TRBV6-1	TRBJ2-4	CASSESGGRTNIQYF
TRBD2	TRBV9	TRBJ2-3	CASSDGGSNTQYF
.	TRBV7-9	TRBJ2-7	CSSSLAPSTGRNEQYF
.	TRBV5-4	TRBJ1-2	CASSLRQNGFYGYTF
.	TRBV7-9	TRBJ2-7	CSSSGALTVYEQYF
.	TRBV9	TRBJ1-6	CASSVARQAGNSPLHF
TRBD2	TRBV15	TRBJ2-1	CATSRDKGVAGDKEQFF
.	TRBV30	TRBJ1-4	CAWGAGATNEKLFF
TRBD2	TRBV7-2	TRBJ2-7	CASSLDRTRGYEQYF
TRBD1	TRBV28	TRBJ1-5	CASTRRTGYRPQHF
.	TRBV7-3	TRBJ1-3	CASSRQGGSGNTIYF
TRBD1	TRBV28	TRBJ1-1	CASTLGQGGAEAFF
.	TRBV5-6	TRBJ1-6	CASSLLDSQNSPLHF